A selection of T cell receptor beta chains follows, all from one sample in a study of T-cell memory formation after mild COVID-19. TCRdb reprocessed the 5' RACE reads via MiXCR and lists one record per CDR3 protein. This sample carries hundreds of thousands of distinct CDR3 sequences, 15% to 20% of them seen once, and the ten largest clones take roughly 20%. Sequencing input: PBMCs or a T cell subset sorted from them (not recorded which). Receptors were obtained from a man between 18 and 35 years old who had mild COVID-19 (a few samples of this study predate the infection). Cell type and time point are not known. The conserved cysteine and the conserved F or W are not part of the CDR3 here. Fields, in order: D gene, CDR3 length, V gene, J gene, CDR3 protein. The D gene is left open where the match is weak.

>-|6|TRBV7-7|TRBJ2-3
ASSRWY
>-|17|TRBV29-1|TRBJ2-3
SVEGRTEITLEGSDTQY
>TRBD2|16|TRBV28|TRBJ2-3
ASSSTGILAGGTDTQY
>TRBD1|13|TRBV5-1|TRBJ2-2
ASSQGQGADGELF
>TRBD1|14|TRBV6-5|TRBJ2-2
ASSYRGTGVIGELF
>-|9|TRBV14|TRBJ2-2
ASSQFRELF
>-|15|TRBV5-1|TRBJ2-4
ASSPLSRQLAKNIQY
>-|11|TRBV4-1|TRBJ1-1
ASSQAPRKETF
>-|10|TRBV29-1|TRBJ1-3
SVKFVGNTIY
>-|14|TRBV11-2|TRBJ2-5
ASSPSPQKSRETQY
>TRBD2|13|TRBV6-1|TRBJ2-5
ASSETAGGPETQY
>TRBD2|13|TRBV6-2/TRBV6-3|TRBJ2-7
ASSELAGGSYEQY
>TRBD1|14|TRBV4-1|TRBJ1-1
ASSQGLKTGGTEAF
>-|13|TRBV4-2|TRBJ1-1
ASSQDRGRNTEAF
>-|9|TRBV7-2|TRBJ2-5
ASSLGSTSY
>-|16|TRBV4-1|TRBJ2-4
ASSPPSSLLVTKNIQY
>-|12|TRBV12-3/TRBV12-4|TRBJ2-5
ASAKRGNQETQY
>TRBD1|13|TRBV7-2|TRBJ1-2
ASSLGQTGQRGYT
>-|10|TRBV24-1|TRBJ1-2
ATSDWGAGYT
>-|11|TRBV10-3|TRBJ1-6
AIMAGPRSPLH
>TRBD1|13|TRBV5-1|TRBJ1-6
ASSRGDRDGSPLH
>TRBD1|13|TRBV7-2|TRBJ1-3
ASSLDRASGNTIY
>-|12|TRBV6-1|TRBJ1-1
ASSELGQNTEAF
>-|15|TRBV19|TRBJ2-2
ASSIRAGEISAGELF
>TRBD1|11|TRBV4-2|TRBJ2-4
ASSPGQTNIQY
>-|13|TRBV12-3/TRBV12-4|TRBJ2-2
ASSFEAELTGELF
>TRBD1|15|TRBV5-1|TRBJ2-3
ASSSWARQGPTDTQY
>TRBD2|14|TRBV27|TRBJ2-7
ATHRLAGGRTYEQY